This T cell receptor beta chain was recovered during a study of blood T cell repertoires in COVID-19. The wider study: PBMCs, B-cell-depleted T cells, or T cells provided the cDNA or gDNA that made up the material.

Original data processing: Nucleated cell counts were estimated from reference gene primer amplification. Profiling relied on immunoSEQ multiplex PCR, and the TCRdb table lists in-frame clones only, not all of them. V, J and clone size are those of that table, while D and trimming were read from the DNA. The data show about 270,000 clones, around 82% seen once. A single count supports this clone. Material for sequencing was peripheral blood. The clonotype originates from a woman aged 18-29 years with acute or convalescent COVID-19.

CDR3 coding DNA: TGTGCCAGCCTAGCGCCCCCCTCCTACAATGAGCAGTTCTTC. The encoded protein is CASLAPPSYNEQFF. The genes are TRBV25-1 and TRBJ2-1, with a tentative D call TRBD2 (6 bases). The CDR3 covers 14 residues. V was shortened by 8 bases and J by 0 bases, with 11 bases between the two germline ends. In germline, CDR1 is MGHDK, CDR2 SYGVNS.